Below are 15 T cell receptor beta chains sequenced from a single sample in a study of T cell changes during pregnancy in multiple sclerosis. The table came from immunoSEQ multiplex PCR; TCRdb's copy has only in-frame clones and leaves some out. This sample yields 65,000 to 85,000 clones, of which 90% to 95% are seen a single time; more than 1.1% belongs to the top ten. The material sequenced was peripheral blood, taken after pregnancy. The receptor set was obtained from a female donor with multiple sclerosis, enrolled in a pregnancy study.

This rearrangement joins TRBV27 to TRBJ1-2, with a possible D match to TRBD1 (5 bases). From germline, CDR1 is MNHEY and CDR2 SMNVEV (reference sequence). The CDR3 spans 16 residues. V was pared by 0 bases and J by 5 bases, with 16 bases between. The CDR3 spells CASSLSLGVPQYGYTF. The CDR3 region has the DNA TGTGCCAGCAGTTTATCCTTAGGGGTTCCGCAGTATGGCTACACCTTC.

The chain combines TRBV14 with TRBJ2-7; D is uncertain. The germline gives CDR1 SGHDN, CDR2 FVKESK. The CDR3 runs 13 residues. The germline V and J ends were trimmed by 1 base and 6 bases, with 10 bases remaining between them. CDR3 sequence (DNA): TGTGCCAGCAGCCAAGCTAGTAAAACCGAGCAGTACTTC. Its translation: CASSQASKTEQYF.

The J gene is TRBJ2-7, the V gene TRBV28; TRBD2 is a possible D gene (6 bases). The ends were cut back, 4 bases at V and 0 bases at J, with 13 bases in the middle. This CDR3 has 15 amino acids. CDR1 MDHEN and CDR2 SYDVKM come from the germline V gene. The CDR3 DNA sequence: TGTGCCAGCAGTTCGGAGGGCAGGAGCTCCTACGAGCAGTACTTC. Protein sequence: CASSSEGRSSYEQYF.

V is TRBV4-3 and J is TRBJ1-4; TRBD1 matches 8 bases. Unmatched junction bases numbered 10, after V lost 3 bases and J lost 7 bases. There are 16 residues in the CDR3. Germline assignment: CDR1 LGHNA and CDR2 YSLEER. CDR3 loop: CASSHAGTGAGEKLFF. Here the CDR3 DNA reads TGCGCCAGCAGCCACGCCGGGACAGGAGCAGGTGAAAAACTGTTTTTT.

The chain has TRBV7-2 and TRBJ2-1, with D perhaps matching TRBD1 (5 bases). The CDR3 is made up of 15 amino acids. Trimming shortened V by 5 bases and J by 4 bases, and 15 bases separated the two germline ends. Germline lookup yields CDR1 SGHTA and CDR2 FQGNSA. CDR3 coding DNA: TGTGCCAGCAGCCCACAAGGGGCGGTTTACAATGAGCAGTTCTTC. Amino acid sequence: CASSPQGAVYNEQFF.

The chain employs TRBV27 and TRBJ2-7; 9 positions agree with TRBD2. J gave up 0 bases and V 2 bases, and 5 bases lay outside the gene matches. The CDR3 has 16 residues. CDR1 is MNHEY, CDR2 SMNVEV, per germline (reference sequence). The CDR3 protein is CASSLTLAGSSYEQYF. The CDR3 DNA reads as TGTGCCAGCAGTTTAACCCTAGCGGGGAGCTCCTACGAGCAGTACTTC.

The chain couples TRBV30 to TRBJ1-1; the D gene is possibly TRBD1 (6 bases). V lost 0 bases, J lost 0 bases, and 14 bases lay in between. This CDR3 is built from 16 residues. Germline V gene data show CDR1 as GTSNPN and CDR2 as SVGIG (reference sequence). The CDR3 reads CAWSVTGHPMNTEAFF. Here the CDR3 DNA reads TGTGCCTGGAGTGTAACAGGGCACCCCATGAACACTGAAGCTTTCTTT. Full variable domain (rest looked up from reference TRBV30 and TRBJ1-1): SQTIHQWPATLVQPVGSPLSLECTVEGTSNPNLYWYRQAAGRGLQLLFYSVGIGQISSEVPQNLSASRPQDRQFILSSKKLLLSDSGFYLCAWSVTGHPMNTEAFFGQGTRLTVV.

The CDR3, as DNA: TGTGCCAGCAGCTTGGAACTAGCCGGCAGCAACAATGAGCAGTTCTTC. It encodes CASSLELAGSNNEQFF. V gene TRBV5-6 combines with J gene TRBJ2-1; a weak D match, TRBD2 (6 bases). Trimming shortened V by 0 bases and J by 5 bases, and 15 bases separated the two germline ends. The germline V gene has CDR1 SGHDT and CDR2 YYEEEE. The CDR3 covers 16 residues.

A few counts support this clone. V is TRBV9 and J is TRBJ2-5; 9 bases are a match to TRBD2. Germline V gives CDR1 SGDLS, CDR2 YYNGEE. After removal of 0 bases from V and 5 bases from J, the junction contained 8 bases not matched to a gene. CDR3 length: 16 residues. DNA for the CDR3: TGTGCCAGCAGCGTAGGGATAGCGGGAGCCACGGAGACCCAGTACTTC. It is translated as CASSVGIAGATETQYF.

The chain joins TRBV18 to TRBJ2-1; possibly TRBD2 for D (5 bases). The ends were cut back, 2 bases at V and 7 bases at J, with 6 bases in the middle. The CDR3 is made up of 12 amino acids. The germline V gene encodes CDR1 KGHSH and CDR2 LQKENI. CDR3: CASSPIANEQFF. For the CDR3, the DNA is TGTGCCAGCTCACCAATAGCGAATGAGCAGTTCTTC.

The V and J genes are TRBV5-1 and TRBJ2-3, with TRBD1 matching 7 bases. The CDR3 runs to 16 residues. J gave up 6 bases and V 4 bases, and 14 bases lay outside the gene matches. Germline V CDR1 and CDR2: SGHRS, YFSETQ. The CDR3 loop reads CASSPGQVRLGDTQYF. CDR3 DNA: TGCGCCAGCAGCCCCGGACAGGTCCGGTTGGGTGATACGCAGTATTTT.

CDR3 DNA: TGCGCCAGCAGCTGGACCGGGACAGGTCCGCGTTCACCCCTCCACTTT. Translation gives CASSWTGTGPRSPLHF. V usage is TRBV5-1 and J usage is TRBJ1-6; 8 positions agree with TRBD1. The CDR3 length is 16 residues. J lost 9 bases, V lost 3 bases, and 11 bases had no gene match. From germline, CDR1 is SGHRS and CDR2 YFSETQ.

The gene calls are TRBV2 and TRBJ2-7; 7 nucleotides align to TRBD2. Trimming removed 7 bases from V and 2 bases from J; junction bases left unmatched: 2. CDR1 is SNHLY and CDR2 is FYNNEI in the germline V gene. The CDR3 is made up of 12 amino acids. This CDR3 is CASTAGAYEQYF. CDR3 in DNA: TGTGCCAGCACCGCGGGGGCCTACGAGCAGTACTTC.

With regard to this clone: Other DNA sequences in this sample translate to the same CDR3. V is TRBV5-1 and J is TRBJ2-7; 7 nucleotides align to TRBD1. J gave up 4 bases and V 3 bases, and 1 base lay outside the gene matches. The CDR3 is made up of 12 amino acids. Per the germline V gene, CDR1 is SGHRS and CDR2 is YFSETQ. The CDR3 sequence is CASSSQGYEQYF. In nucleotides, the CDR3 is TGCGCCAGCAGCTCACAGGGGTACGAGCAGTACTTC.

The chain recombines TRBV30 with TRBJ2-3; D remains unclear. The CDR3 is made up of 14 amino acids. V lost 0 bases to trimming and J lost 4 bases, with 11 bases between them. Looked up from germline, CDR1 is GTSNPN and CDR2 is SVGIG (reference sequence). The CDR3 nucleotides are TGTGCCTGGAGTGTGTCTTTAGCCGCAGATACGCAGTATTTT. It specifies CAWSVSLAADTQYF.